This T cell receptor (beta chain) was identified in a study of CD8+ T cells in alopecia areata. Reverse transcribed after extraction, RNA yielded cDNA as the sequencing template. The repertoire was sequenced with immunoSEQ multiplex PCR; TCRdb's copy has only in-frame clones and lacks some. Counted here are 95,000 to 150,000 clones, 50% to 55% occurring once; the ten biggest clones make up around 0.44%. Germline-derived CDR1 and CDR2 are SQVTM and ANQGSEA. V shed 6 bases and J shed 4 bases, with 14 bases lying between them. The CDR3 spans 13 residues. Treatment: oral pan-JAK inhibitor, 5-10 mg twice daily.

V usage is TRBV29-1 and J usage is TRBJ2-3; perhaps TRBD1 as D (6 bases). The sequence derives from a human donor with alopecia areata. This specimen consisted of CD4+ T cells sorted from blood, obtained at week 4, from a patient treated with tofacitinib. The CDR3 protein is CSVDGQPADTQYF. CDR3 coding DNA: TGCAGCGTAGATGGACAGCCTGCAGATACGCAGTATTTT.